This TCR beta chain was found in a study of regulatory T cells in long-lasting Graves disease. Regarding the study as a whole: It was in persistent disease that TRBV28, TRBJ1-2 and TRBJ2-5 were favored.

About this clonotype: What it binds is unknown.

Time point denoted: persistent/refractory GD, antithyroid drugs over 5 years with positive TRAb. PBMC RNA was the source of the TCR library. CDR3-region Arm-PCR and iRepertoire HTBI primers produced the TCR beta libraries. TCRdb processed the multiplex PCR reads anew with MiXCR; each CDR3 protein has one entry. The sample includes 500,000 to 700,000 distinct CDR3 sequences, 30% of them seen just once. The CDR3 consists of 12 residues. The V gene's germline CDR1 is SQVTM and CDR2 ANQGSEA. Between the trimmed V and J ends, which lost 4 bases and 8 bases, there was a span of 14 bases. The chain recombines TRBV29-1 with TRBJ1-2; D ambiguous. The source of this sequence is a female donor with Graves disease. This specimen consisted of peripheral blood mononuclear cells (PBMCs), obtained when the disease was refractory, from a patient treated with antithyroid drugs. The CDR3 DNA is TGCAGCGTTGTAGGTCAGGCAGAAGGCTACACCTTC. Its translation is CSVVGQAEGYTF. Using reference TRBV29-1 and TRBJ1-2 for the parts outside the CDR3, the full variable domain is SAVISQKPSRDICQRGTSLTIQCQVDSQVTMMFWYRQQPGQSLTLIATANQGSEATYESGFVIDKFPISRPNLTFSTLTVSNMSPEDSSIYLCSVVGQAEGYTFGSGTRLTVV.